These 29 T cell receptor beta chains came from one sample sequenced in a study of T-cell memory formation after mild COVID-19. TCRdb reanalysed the 5' RACE reads using MiXCR and keeps one entry per CDR3 protein. The table lists under 250,000 distinct CDR3 sequences, 15% of them singletons. Sequencing input: PBMCs or a T cell subset sorted from them (not recorded which). The receptors were sampled from an adult woman who had mild COVID-19 (a few samples of this study predate the infection). Cell type and time point are not known.

The J gene is TRBJ2-7, the V gene TRBV6-2 or TRBV6-3, with D maybe TRBD2 (6 bases). Between the trimmed V and J ends, which lost 0 bases and 4 bases, there was a span of 13 bases. The CDR3 runs 15 residues. CDR1 is MNHEY and CDR2 is SVGEGT in the germline V gene. CDR3 nucleotide sequence: TGTGCCAGCAGTTACTCGGTAGCGGCCACTTACGAGCAGTACTTC. It encodes CASSYSVAATYEQYF.

This clonotype was counted only a few times. The V gene is TRBV5-1, the J gene TRBJ2-2; the D is unclear. Looked up from germline, CDR1 is SGHRS and CDR2 is YFSETQ. V was pared by 1 base and J by 2 bases, with 9 bases between. There are 15 residues in the CDR3. CDR3 sequence: CASSLSESNTGELFF. The CDR3 region has the DNA TGCGCCAGCAGCTTGAGTGAGAGTAACACCGGGGAGCTGTTTTTT.

This clonotype was seen more than once but under ten times. The chain recombines TRBV7-6 with TRBJ2-7; 10 bases are shared with TRBD2. CDR3 length equals 15 residues. Unmatched junction bases numbered 7, after V lost 3 bases and J lost 5 bases. The germline CDR1 and CDR2 sequences are SGHVS and FNYEAQ. As DNA, the CDR3 is TGTGCCAGCAGCTTCTCTAGCGGGAGTACCCACGAGCAGTACTTC. It is translated as CASSFSSGSTHEQYF.

The chain couples TRBV12-3 or TRBV12-4 to TRBJ2-2; 9 positions agree with TRBD1. The J segment lost 6 bases and the V segment lost 5 bases, leaving 10 bases of the junction unmatched. The CDR3 covers 16 residues. The CDR3 loop is CASSAPGQGEAGELFF. CDR3 sequence (DNA): TGTGCCAGCAGTGCACCGGGACAGGGTGAAGCCGGGGAGCTGTTTTTT.

The V and J genes are TRBV7-2 and TRBJ2-1; no firm D call. The CDR3 length is 13 residues. The V end was cut by 1 base, the J end by 6 bases, with 7 bases between. CDR1 SGHTA and CDR2 FQGNSA come from the germline V gene. For the CDR3, the DNA is TGTGCCAGCAGCTTAGATCAGAGCAATGAGCAGTTCTTC. Residues: CASSLDQSNEQFF.

This clonotype came up a few times. The J gene is TRBJ1-1, the V gene TRBV20-1; no reliable D call. The CDR3 has 13 residues. The V end was cut by 3 bases, the J end by 0 bases, with 8 bases between. In germline, CDR1 is DFQATT, CDR2 SNEGSKA (reference sequence). The CDR3 loop reads CSASLDLNTEAFF. CDR3 bases: TGCAGTGCTAGTTTAGATTTGAACACTGAAGCTTTCTTT.

The rearrangement links TRBV6-4 to TRBJ2-4; TRBD2 agrees at 8 bases. From germline, CDR1 is MRHNA and CDR2 SNTAGT. V lost 7 bases and J lost 0; bases outside the gene matches: 26. The CDR3 runs 22 residues. The CDR3 region has the DNA TGTGCCAGCAAGTCCGGAACCGGGAGGGCCCATTTCCCATTCATAGCCAAAAACATTCAGTACTTC. Amino acid sequence: CASKSGTGRAHFPFIAKNIQYF.

The chain carries TRBV12-3 or TRBV12-4 and TRBJ1-5, with D perhaps matching TRBD1 (5 bases). V was shortened by 2 bases and J by 8 bases, with 16 bases between the two germline ends. The CDR3 is 15 amino acids. The CDR3 region has the DNA TGTGCCAGCAGTTTATGGGACCGGGGAGTGGAGCCCCAGCATTTT. Translation gives CASSLWDRGVEPQHF.

This clonotype was detected only a few times. The chain joins TRBV5-1 to TRBJ2-7; D might be TRBD2 (7 bases). Germline assignment: CDR1 SGHRS and CDR2 YFSETQ. The V gene lost 0 bases and the J gene lost 8 bases, with 33 bases spanning the gap. CDR3 length: 20 residues. The DNA of the CDR3 is TGCGCCAGCAGCTTGGTCGGGGGGCCCCAGACGGGACTAAGAACGCCGAAGCAGTACTTC. Its translation: CASSLVGGPQTGLRTPKQYF.

This clonotype was seen more than once but under ten times. The rearrangement uses TRBV30 and TRBJ1-1, with D possibly being TRBD1 (5 bases). CDR3 length equals 15 residues. V was pared by 2 bases and J by 1 base, with 14 bases between. The germline gives CDR1 GTSNPN, CDR2 SVGIG (reference sequence). CDR3 in amino acids: CAWSLPGVRNTEAFF. CDR3 bases: TGTGCCTGGAGTCTACCGGGGGTGAGGAACACTGAAGCTTTCTTT.

This clonotype was seen a few times. The CDR3: CATRTGVVEKLFF. For the CDR3, the DNA is TGTGCCACTAGGACAGGGGTGGTGGAAAAACTGTTTTTT. The rearrangement links TRBV2 to TRBJ1-4, with TRBD1 matching 9 bases. Germline loops: CDR1 SNHLY, CDR2 FYNNEI. V dropped 10 bases and J dropped 8; count of bases not matched to a gene: 8. This CDR3 spans 13 amino acids.

A single count supports this clonotype. The chain combines TRBV5-1 with TRBJ1-3, with 9 nucleotides matching TRBD1. The CDR3 is 17 residues long. Looked up from germline, CDR1 is SGHRS and CDR2 is YFSETQ. The J segment lost 0 bases and the V segment lost 2 bases, leaving 6 bases of the junction unmatched. The CDR3 loop reads CASSFRDRVVSGNTIYF. Written as DNA, the CDR3 is TGCGCCAGCAGCTTTAGGGACAGGGTAGTCTCTGGAAACACCATATATTTT. The full variable domain, rest sourced from reference TRBV5-1 and TRBJ1-3, is KAGVTQTPRYLIKTRGQQVTLSCSPISGHRSVSWYQQTPGQGLQFLFEYFSETQRNKGNFPGRFSGRQFSNSRSEMNVSTLELGDSALYLCASSFRDRVVSGNTIYFGEGSWLTVV.

The rearrangement joins TRBV5-6 to TRBJ2-7, with D perhaps assigned TRBD1 or TRBD2 (5 bases each). Trimming pared 4 bases from V and 0 bases from J, leaving 23 bases between. Germline-derived CDR1 and CDR2 are SGHDT and YYEEEE. There are 18 residues in the CDR3. The CDR3 loop reads CASSPPPGRPKPSYEQYF. The CDR3 coding sequence is TGTGCCAGCAGCCCCCCGCCGGGGCGCCCGAAACCCTCCTACGAGCAGTACTTC.

This clonotype was seen only a few times. The V gene is TRBV24-1, the J gene TRBJ1-2, with D uncertain. The germline V gene has CDR1 KGHDR and CDR2 SFDVKD. The V gene lost 4 bases and the J gene lost 4 bases, with 9 bases spanning the gap. The CDR3 loop spans 13 amino acids. CDR3 in amino acids: CATSDSGGYGYTF. The CDR3 bases are TGTGCCACCAGTGACTCGGGCGGCTATGGCTACACCTTC.

The sample holds a few counts of this clonotype. This rearrangement joins TRBV24-1 to TRBJ2-2; TRBD1 matches 9 bases. The CDR3 extends over 17 amino acids. Germline lookup yields CDR1 KGHDR and CDR2 SFDVKD. With 0 bases clipped from V and 4 bases from J, the junction kept 5 bases outside the gene matches. The CDR3 region has the DNA TGTGCCACCAGTGATTTGCGGGACAGGGCTTTCACCGGGGAGCTGTTTTTT. Translated, it gives CATSDLRDRAFTGELFF.

The rearrangement uses TRBV30 and TRBJ2-5; 8 positions agree with TRBD1. The CDR3 covers 12 residues. CDR1 and CDR2 (germline): GTSNPN, SVGIG (reference sequence). The trim removed 3 bases at V and 5 bases at J, leaving 2 bases unmatched. CDR3: CAWRGQAETQYF. CDR3 bases: TGTGCCTGGAGGGGACAGGCCGAGACCCAGTACTTC.

The V and J genes are TRBV6-1 and TRBJ2-5; TRBD2 might be the D (6 bases). This CDR3 is 15 amino acids long. V shed 1 base and J shed 7 bases, with 16 bases lying between them. Germline V lookup: CDR1 MNHNS, CDR2 SASEGT. Here the CDR3 reads CASSEGAGAYGTQYF. CDR3 DNA sequence: TGTGCCAGCAGTGAAGGAGCGGGCGCATATGGGACCCAGTACTTC.

This clonotype was counted a few times. The chain recombines TRBV4-1 with TRBJ2-7; 9 positions match TRBD1. Germline CDR1 reads MGHRA; CDR2 reads YSYEKL. The V segment lost 4 bases and the J segment 1 base; nucleotides outside the gene matches: 5. This CDR3 has 15 amino acids. This CDR3 reads CASSLGQGGSYEQYF. CDR3 DNA sequence: TGCGCCAGCAGCCTGGGACAGGGAGGGTCCTACGAGCAGTACTTC.

The chain uses TRBV24-1 and TRBJ2-3, with D possibly TRBD2 on 8 matching bases. The CDR3 has 18 residues. Looked up from germline, CDR1 is KGHDR and CDR2 is SFDVKD. Trimming cost V 4 bases and J 5 bases, with 24 bases left between them. The CDR3 spells CATSDPRGEQGLGDTQYF. CDR3 sequence (DNA): TGTGCCACCAGTGACCCGCGGGGGGAACAGGGGCTGGGAGATACGCAGTATTTT.

The chain is built from TRBV2 and TRBJ2-7, with D possibly TRBD2 on 7 matching bases. This CDR3 is built from 13 residues. CDR1 and CDR2 from the germline V gene are SNHLY and FYNNEI. V was trimmed by 4 bases and J by 7 bases, leaving 14 bases between them. The CDR3 nucleotides are TGTGCCAGCAGTGGTACAGGGAGGGTAGAGCAGTACTTC. It specifies CASSGTGRVEQYF.

This clonotype was detected many times. The CDR3: CASSPTSVNTGELFF. The CDR3, as DNA: TGCGCCAGCAGCCCGACTAGCGTGAACACCGGGGAGCTGTTTTTT. V usage is TRBV5-1 and J usage is TRBJ2-2, with TRBD2 matching over 8 bases. V trimming: 4 bases; J trimming: 1 base; junction bases outside the gene matches: 3. CDR1 and CDR2 (germline): SGHRS, YFSETQ. This CDR3 has 15 residues.

V and J are TRBV6-1 and TRBJ1-1, with no clear D. Trimming pared 4 bases from V and 5 bases from J, leaving 17 bases between. This CDR3 is built from 15 residues. Germline CDR1 reads MNHNS; CDR2 reads SASEGT. The CDR3 DNA is TGTGCCAGCAGTGTAAACACGAGACGGGCGACTGAAGCTTTCTTT. Residues: CASSVNTRRATEAFF.

This clonotype was recorded a few times. The chain employs TRBV20-1 and TRBJ1-2; weak D call: TRBD1 (5 bases). The germline CDR1 and CDR2 sequences are DFQATT and SNEGSKA (reference sequence). The length of the CDR3 is 10 residues. V lost 6 bases and J lost 10, with 12 bases in between. The CDR3 region is CSARVRDYTF. The CDR3 region has the DNA TGCAGTGCCAGGGTGAGGGACTACACCTTC.

This sequence joins TRBV5-1 and TRBJ2-6, with no clear D. Trimming pared 4 bases from V and 0 bases from J, leaving 5 bases between. Germline CDR1 is SGHRS and CDR2 is YFSETQ. The CDR3 runs 14 residues. This CDR3 reads CASSASSGANVLTF. The CDR3 DNA follows: TGCGCCAGCAGCGCCTCCTCTGGGGCCAACGTCCTGACTTTC.

This chain connects TRBV3-1 to TRBJ2-7, with 9 bases fitting TRBD1. Germline V gene data show CDR1 as LGHDT and CDR2 as YNNKEL (reference sequence). V was clipped by 6 bases and J by 2 bases; unmatched bases: 8. There are 15 residues in the CDR3. In DNA form, the CDR3 reads TGTGCCAGCAGTCACCCGGGACAGGGACCCTACGAGCAGTACTTC. Residues: CASSHPGQGPYEQYF.

V and J are TRBV12-3 or TRBV12-4 and TRBJ2-7, with 7 nucleotides matching TRBD2. This CDR3 has 13 residues. J gave up 7 bases and V 3 bases, and 6 bases lay outside the gene matches. In DNA form, the CDR3 reads TGTGCCAGCAGTTTGGGAGGGGCGGGGGAGCAGTACTTC. The encoded protein is CASSLGGAGEQYF.

This clonotype was detected once. V usage is TRBV30 and J usage is TRBJ1-3; D call uncertain. The germline V and J ends were trimmed by 0 bases and 4 bases, with 10 bases remaining between them. The CDR3 runs to 14 residues. Germline loops: CDR1 GTSNPN, CDR2 SVGIG (reference sequence). CDR3 sequence: CAWSVRTVGNTIYF. DNA of the CDR3: TGTGCCTGGAGTGTACGAACGGTCGGAAACACCATATATTTT.

This clonotype was detected a few times. The V call is TRBV10-3, the J call TRBJ2-5; a weak D match, TRBD2 (5 bases). The CDR3 has 13 residues. CDR1 is ENHRY and CDR2 is SYGVKD in the germline V gene. Trimming removed 2 bases from V and 9 bases from J, with 13 bases in between. In DNA form, the CDR3 reads TGTGCCATCAGTGAGCCGGAAGAGAGGGCCCAGTACTTC. Its protein is CAISEPEERAQYF.

This clonotype was observed at least ten times. The rearrangement joins TRBV4-2 to TRBJ2-7, with TRBD1 matching 12 bases. CDR1 and CDR2 (germline): LGHNA, YNFKEQ. Germline trimming cut 0 bases from V and 7 bases from J; bases unmatched to any gene: 4. This CDR3 is built from 15 residues. The CDR3 reads CASSQEGQGAEEQYF. The CDR3 DNA sequence: TGTGCCAGCAGCCAAGAGGGACAGGGGGCTGAGGAGCAGTACTTC.